Listed here are 26 T cell receptor beta chains from one sample, sequenced in a study of beta chain features in type 1 diabetes. cDNA synthesis used the whole RNA isolate, giving expressed TCRB sequences. The table came from immunoSEQ multiplex PCR; TCRdb's copy has only in-frame clones and leaves some out. Here the sample spans more than 150,000 clones, more than 9.5% being singletons. Sequencing used central memory CD4+ T cells from blood. Receptor source: a man aged 18 to 35 in good health.

The chain joins TRBV7-3 to TRBJ2-1; a weak D match, TRBD2 (7 bases). The length of the CDR3 is 16 residues. The V and J ends lost 5 bases and 6 bases respectively, with 20 bases between them. The germline CDR1 and CDR2 sequences are SGHTA and FQGTGA. The CDR3 DNA is TGTGCCAGCAGCAGACCCGGGGGGCAAATCCCCAATGAGCAGTTCTTC. Translated: CASSRPGGQIPNEQFF.

This clone was seen a few times. The rearrangement joins TRBV4-1 to TRBJ2-3; possible D gene TRBD2, 5 bases. Trimming shortened V by 3 bases and J by 0 bases, and 13 bases separated the two germline ends. CDR1 is MGHRA, CDR2 YSYEKL, per germline. The CDR3 is 16 amino acids. CDR3 sequence (DNA): TGCGCCAGCAGCCAGAACCCTGGGAGAAGCACAGATACGCAGTATTTT. Residues: CASSQNPGRSTDTQYF.

The rearrangement joins TRBV7-9 to TRBJ2-5; 10 bases are shared with TRBD2. CDR1 is SEHNR and CDR2 is FQNEAQ in the germline V gene (reference sequence). Germline trimming cut 5 bases from V and 5 bases from J; bases unmatched to any gene: 5. This CDR3 region has 14 residues. The CDR3 region has the DNA TGTGCCAGCAGCCGATCTAGCGGGGGTGAGACCCAGTACTTC. Translating gives CASSRSSGGETQYF.

In this sample, this clone turned up a few times. This sequence joins TRBV7-2 and TRBJ2-2; D is perhaps TRBD1 (6 bases). V was pared by 4 bases and J by 3 bases, with 15 bases between. Looked up from germline, CDR1 is SGHTA and CDR2 is FQGNSA. The CDR3 sequence is 16 residues long. The CDR3 loop is CASSSSGTHYTGELFF. CDR3 DNA sequence: TGTGCCAGCAGCTCCTCCGGGACACACTACACCGGGGAGCTGTTTTTT.

The chain links TRBV19 to TRBJ2-7, with 10 bases aligning to TRBD1. J gave up 4 bases and V 5 bases, and 8 bases lay outside the gene matches. CDR1 is LNHDA and CDR2 is SQIVND in the germline V gene (reference sequence). The CDR3 runs to 15 residues. The CDR3 sequence is CASSRPGQGIYEQYF. The DNA of the CDR3 is TGTGCCAGTAGTCGTCCGGGACAGGGGATTTACGAGCAGTACTTC. The full variable domain, with the rest looked up from reference TRBV19 and TRBJ2-7, is DGGITQSPKYLFRKEGQNVTLSCEQNLNHDAMYWYRQDPGQGLRLIYYSQIVNDFQKGDIAEGYSVSREKKESFPLTVTSAQKNPTAFYLCASSRPGQGIYEQYFGPGTRLTVT.

This chain joins TRBV5-1 and TRBJ1-2; D is ambiguous. The CDR3 sequence is 12 residues long. Trimming removed 5 bases at V and 1 base at J, with 6 bases between. Germline V gene sequence: CDR1 SGHRS, CDR2 YFSETQ. The CDR3 protein is CASRSVNYGYTF. The CDR3 DNA follows: TGCGCCAGCAGATCTGTTAACTATGGCTACACCTTC.

This clone has a handful of counts. V usage is TRBV9 and J usage is TRBJ2-4; D is possibly TRBD1 or TRBD2 (5 bases each). CDR3 size: 15 residues. Per the germline V gene, CDR1 is SGDLS and CDR2 is YYNGEE. V was cut by 2 bases and J by 2 bases, with 11 bases left in between. The CDR3 reads CASSVGVTPKNIQYF. For the CDR3, the DNA is TGTGCCAGCAGCGTGGGGGTTACCCCCAAAAACATTCAGTACTTC. Looking up the rest from reference TRBV9 and TRBJ2-4 gives the full variable domain: DSGVTQTPKHLITATGQRVTLRCSPRSGDLSVYWYQQSLDQGLQFLIQYYNGEERAKGNILERFSAQQFPDLHSELNLSSLELGDSALYFCASSVGVTPKNIQYFGAGTRLSVL.

This chain connects TRBV27 to TRBJ2-6, with no clear D. The length of the CDR3 is 15 residues. The V gene lost 3 bases and the J gene lost 2 bases, with 8 bases spanning the gap. In germline, CDR1 is MNHEY, CDR2 SMNVEV (reference sequence). The CDR3 spells CASSLKGAGANVLTF. CDR3 in DNA: TGTGCCAGCAGTTTGAAGGGCGCTGGGGCCAACGTCCTGACTTTC.

V and J are TRBV6-5 and TRBJ2-5; D tentatively reads TRBD1 or TRBD2 (7 bases each). The CDR3 runs 15 residues. From germline, CDR1 is MNHEY and CDR2 SVGAGI. The ends were cut back, 5 bases at V and 5 bases at J, with 18 bases in the middle. In DNA, the CDR3 is TGTGCCAGCAGTGCCCTACAGGGGAGGGCGGAGACCCAGTACTTC. It encodes CASSALQGRAETQYF.

The chain is built from TRBV7-2 and TRBJ2-1; D is perhaps TRBD2 (5 bases). Between the trimmed V and J ends, which lost 5 bases and 5 bases, there was a span of 13 bases. The CDR3 covers 14 residues. CDR1 is SGHTA, CDR2 FQGNSA, per germline. For the CDR3, the DNA is TGTGCCAGCAGCCCCAAGGACTGGAACAATGAGCAGTTCTTC. Translated: CASSPKDWNNEQFF.

The chain employs TRBV10-3 and TRBJ1-2, with 9 bases that match TRBD1. CDR3 length equals 12 residues. The germline gives CDR1 ENHRY, CDR2 SYGVKD. J was trimmed by 13 bases and V by 8 bases; bases with no gene match: 11. The CDR3 DNA follows: TGTGCCATCGGACCGGGACAGGGTGGTCGCACCTTC. This translates into CAIGPGQGGRTF.

This clone showed up just a few times. This sequence joins TRBV19 and TRBJ2-3; maybe TRBD1 (6 bases). Trimming shortened V by 7 bases and J by 5 bases, and 7 bases separated the two germline ends. CDR1 LNHDA and CDR2 SQIVND come from the germline V gene (reference sequence). This CDR3 comprises 11 residues. In DNA form, the CDR3 reads TGTGCCAGTAAGGACAGAGATACGCAGTATTTT. It specifies CASKDRDTQYF.

This clone was recorded a few times. V usage is TRBV7-9 and J usage is TRBJ2-5; maybe TRBD2 (6 bases). From germline, CDR1 is SEHNR and CDR2 FQNEAQ (reference sequence). The CDR3 loop spans 13 amino acids. Trimming cost V 3 bases and J 2 bases, with 7 bases left between them. CDR3 protein: CASSLGLQETQYF. The CDR3 bases are TGTGCCAGCAGCTTGGGACTTCAAGAGACCCAGTACTTC. Variable domain in full (rest from reference TRBV7-9 and TRBJ2-5): DTGVSQNPRHKITKRGQNVTFRCDPISEHNRLYWYRQTLGQGPEFLTYFQNEAQLEKSRLLSDRFSAERPKGSFSTLEIQRTEQGDSAMYLCASSLGLQETQYFGPGTRLLVL.

The J gene is TRBJ2-1, the V gene TRBV11-2; 9 bases are a match to TRBD2. Germline V lookup: CDR1 SGHAT, CDR2 FQNNGV. V was pared by 4 bases and J by 3 bases, with 10 bases of the junction left unmatched. This CDR3 spans 17 amino acids. The CDR3 reads CASSSLVGLANYNEQFF. CDR3 in DNA: TGTGCCAGCAGCTCCCTGGTCGGACTAGCGAACTACAATGAGCAGTTCTTC.

The chain carries TRBV11-2 and TRBJ2-6; the D is unclear. CDR1 and CDR2 from the germline V gene are SGHAT and FQNNGV. This CDR3 spans 14 amino acids. With 5 bases removed from V and 2 bases from J, the gap between germline ends came to 7 bases. CDR3 loop: CASSPTAGANVLTF. CDR3 bases: TGTGCCAGCAGCCCAACTGCTGGGGCCAACGTCCTGACTTTC.

This clone has just a few counts. The chain joins TRBV9 to TRBJ2-1; 7 nucleotides match TRBD2. V lost 0 bases, J lost 9 bases, and 3 bases stayed unmatched. The CDR3 is 13 residues long. The germline gives CDR1 SGDLS, CDR2 YYNGEE. The DNA of the CDR3 is TGTGCCAGCAGCGTAGTAGGGACTATTGAGCAGTTCTTC. Protein product: CASSVVGTIEQFF.

The gene calls are TRBV6-1 and TRBJ2-4; tentative D call: TRBD1 (6 bases). Germline loops: CDR1 MNHNS, CDR2 SASEGT. The CDR3 runs 19 residues. V was trimmed by 3 bases and J by 0 bases, leaving 21 bases between them. The CDR3 DNA reads TGTGCCAGCAGTGAGGCACTAACAGGGTCCGATCTAGCCAAAAACATTCAGTACTTC. Translating gives CASSEALTGSDLAKNIQYF.

V usage is TRBV7-8 and J usage is TRBJ2-7; perhaps TRBD2 as D (6 bases). Germline values: CDR1 SGHVS, CDR2 FQNEAQ. The CDR3 has 14 residues. The V and J ends lost 2 bases and 6 bases respectively, with 14 bases between them. The CDR3 loop reads CASSLQGQGGEQYF. The CDR3 DNA follows: TGTGCCAGCAGCTTACAGGGTCAGGGAGGCGAGCAGTACTTC.

This clone was found many times. The rearrangement links TRBV7-2 to TRBJ2-7, with 10 nucleotides matching TRBD2. The CDR3 runs to 16 residues. V was pared by 3 bases and J by 2 bases, with 7 bases of the junction left unmatched. Germline V lookup: CDR1 SGHTA, CDR2 FQGNSA. The CDR3 DNA sequence: TGTGCCAGCAGCTTGTCTAGCGGGAGAGTCCCCTACGAGCAGTACTTC. Its protein is CASSLSSGRVPYEQYF.

The genes are TRBV29-1 and TRBJ1-1; D gene ambiguous. Germline CDR1 SQVTM, CDR2 ANQGSEA. The CDR3 extends over 13 amino acids. The CDR3 sequence is CSTVQQTNTEAFF. The CDR3 coding sequence is TGCAGTACCGTGCAACAGACTAACACTGAAGCTTTCTTT.

The table lists this clone with many counts. V is TRBV5-4 and J is TRBJ2-2; possible D gene TRBD2, 6 bases. CDR3 length: 16 residues. The ends were cut back, 6 bases at V and 1 base at J, with 16 bases in the middle. The germline gives CDR1 SGHNT, CDR2 YYREEE (reference sequence). This CDR3 is CASNQGGGVNTGELFF. CDR3 sequence (DNA): TGTGCCAGCAACCAGGGAGGCGGGGTGAACACCGGGGAGCTGTTTTTT.

This chain links TRBV6-4 with TRBJ2-1, with 7 nucleotides matching TRBD1. Germline values: CDR1 MRHNA, CDR2 SNTAGT. With V trimmed by 6 bases and J by 5 bases, 7 bases remained unmatched. This CDR3 is 14 amino acids long. The CDR3 bases are TGTGCCAGCAGCCGGACAGGCGGTAACAATGAGCAGTTCTTC. This codes for CASSRTGGNNEQFF.

The chain joins TRBV6-5 to TRBJ1-5, with unresolved D. Germline CDR1 is MNHEY and CDR2 is SVGAGI. V dropped 4 bases and J dropped 5 bases, with 6 bases sitting between them. The CDR3 runs 12 residues. CDR3 amino acids: CASSSIDQPQHF. The CDR3 bases are TGTGCCAGCAGTTCCATCGATCAGCCCCAGCATTTT.

This clone was counted between two and nine times. The chain recombines TRBV7-2 with TRBJ2-5; D may be TRBD1 (5 bases). The CDR3 loop spans 14 amino acids. Trimming took off 1 base at V and 4 bases at J, with 10 bases between the two ends. CDR1 is SGHTA and CDR2 is FQGNSA in the germline V gene. CDR3 protein: CASSLGWGSETQYF. For the CDR3, the DNA is TGTGCCAGCAGCTTAGGATGGGGCTCAGAGACCCAGTACTTC.

This clone was seen only a few times. The chain carries TRBV29-1 and TRBJ1-4; a weak D match, TRBD1 (5 bases). V was cut by 6 bases and J by 7 bases, with 9 bases left in between. The length of the CDR3 is 11 residues. The germline CDR1 and CDR2 sequences are SQVTM and ANQGSEA. As DNA, the CDR3 is TGCAGCGTCGGCGGGGCTGAAAAACTGTTTTTT. This gives the protein CSVGGAEKLFF.

This clone was counted a few times. The genes are TRBV29-1 and TRBJ2-7; D gene uncertain. Trimming removed 2 bases at V and 0 bases at J, with 5 bases between. The CDR3 sequence is 12 residues long. In germline, CDR1 is SQVTM, CDR2 ANQGSEA. CDR3 amino acids: CSVETDSYEQYF. DNA for the CDR3: TGCAGCGTTGAAACGGACTCCTACGAGCAGTACTTC.